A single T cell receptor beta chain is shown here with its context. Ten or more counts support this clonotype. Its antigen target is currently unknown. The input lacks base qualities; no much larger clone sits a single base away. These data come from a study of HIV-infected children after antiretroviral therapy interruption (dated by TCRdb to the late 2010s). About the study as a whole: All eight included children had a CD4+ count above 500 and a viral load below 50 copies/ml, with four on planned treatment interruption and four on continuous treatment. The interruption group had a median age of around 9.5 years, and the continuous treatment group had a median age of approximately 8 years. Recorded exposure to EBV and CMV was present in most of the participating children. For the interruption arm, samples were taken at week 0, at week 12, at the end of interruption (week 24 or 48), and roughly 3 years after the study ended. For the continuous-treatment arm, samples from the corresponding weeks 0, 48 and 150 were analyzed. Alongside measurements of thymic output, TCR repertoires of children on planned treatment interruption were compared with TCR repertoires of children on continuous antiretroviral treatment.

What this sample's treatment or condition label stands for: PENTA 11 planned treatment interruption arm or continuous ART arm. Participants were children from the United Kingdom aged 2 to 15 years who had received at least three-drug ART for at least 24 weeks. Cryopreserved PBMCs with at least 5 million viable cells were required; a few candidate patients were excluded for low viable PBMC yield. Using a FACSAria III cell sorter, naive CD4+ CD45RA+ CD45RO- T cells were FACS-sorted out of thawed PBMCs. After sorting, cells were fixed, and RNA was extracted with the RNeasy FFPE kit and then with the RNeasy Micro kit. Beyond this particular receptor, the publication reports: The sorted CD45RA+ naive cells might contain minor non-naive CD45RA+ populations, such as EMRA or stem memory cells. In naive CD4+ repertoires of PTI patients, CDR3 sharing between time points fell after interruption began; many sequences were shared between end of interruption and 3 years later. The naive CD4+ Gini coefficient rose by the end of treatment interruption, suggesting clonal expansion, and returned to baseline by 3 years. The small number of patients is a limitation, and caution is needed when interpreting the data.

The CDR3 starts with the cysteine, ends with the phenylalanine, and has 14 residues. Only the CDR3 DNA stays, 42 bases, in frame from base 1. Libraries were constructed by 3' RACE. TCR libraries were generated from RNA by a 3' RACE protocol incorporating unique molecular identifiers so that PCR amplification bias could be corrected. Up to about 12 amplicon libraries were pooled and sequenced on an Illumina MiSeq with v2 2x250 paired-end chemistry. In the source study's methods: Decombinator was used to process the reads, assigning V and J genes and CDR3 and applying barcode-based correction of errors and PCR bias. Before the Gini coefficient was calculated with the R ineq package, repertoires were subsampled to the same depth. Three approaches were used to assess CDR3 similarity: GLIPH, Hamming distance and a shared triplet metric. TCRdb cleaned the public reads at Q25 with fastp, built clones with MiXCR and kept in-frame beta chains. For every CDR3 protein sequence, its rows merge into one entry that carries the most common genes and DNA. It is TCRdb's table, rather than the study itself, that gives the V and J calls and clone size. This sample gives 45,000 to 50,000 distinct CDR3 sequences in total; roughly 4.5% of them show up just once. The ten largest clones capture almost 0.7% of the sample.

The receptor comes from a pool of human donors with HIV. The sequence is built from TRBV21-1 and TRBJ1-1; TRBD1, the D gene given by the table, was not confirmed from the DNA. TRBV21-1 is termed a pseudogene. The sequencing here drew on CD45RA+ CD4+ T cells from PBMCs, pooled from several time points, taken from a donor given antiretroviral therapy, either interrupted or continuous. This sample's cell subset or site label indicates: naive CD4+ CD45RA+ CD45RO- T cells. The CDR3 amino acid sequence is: CASRKGALHKGAFF. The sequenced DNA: TGTGCCAGCAGAAAAGGAGCCTTACATAAGGGGGCTTTCTTT.